These 18 T cell receptor beta chains share one sample of origin, sequenced in a study of CD8+ T cells in alopecia areata listed by TCRdb under 2018. This specimen's time point label, interpreted: baseline before oral tofacitinib. Library prep was done by the immunoSEQ multiplex PCR assay. To provide template for TCR sequencing, every sample had RNA extracted and reverse transcribed into cDNA. This immuneACCESS table, as held by TCRdb, lists in-frame sequences with V and J called but not all clones. Of the missing ones, under half trace to an unresolved V gene in checked studies; the others have no known cause. Across this sample there are about 140,000 clones, with about 47% seen only once. The top ten clones comprise roughly 0.92% of the sample. The source was CD4+ T cells sorted from blood, collected at week 0. The receptors were gathered from a human donor with alopecia areata.

The rearrangement uses TRBV5-1 and TRBJ1-1; D is uncertain. The V gene lost 4 bases and the J gene lost 0 bases, with 10 bases spanning the gap. This CDR3 has 14 residues. Germline V gives CDR1 SGHRS, CDR2 YFSETQ. CDR3 coding DNA: TGCGCCAGCAGCCCCTATGAAGTGAACACTGAAGCTTTCTTT. The encoded protein is CASSPYEVNTEAFF.

This clone was recorded once. The rearrangement uses TRBV6-5 and TRBJ1-2, with TRBD1 as a possible D gene (6 bases). The CDR3 covers 14 residues. V dropped 7 bases and J dropped 0 bases, with 12 bases sitting between them. CDR1 MNHEY and CDR2 SVGAGI come from the germline V gene. The CDR3 coding sequence is TGTGCCAGCAATGGACAGACCTCTAACTATGGCTACACCTTC. It specifies CASNGQTSNYGYTF.

The CDR3 loop is CASSHLQGEKLFF. The CDR3 DNA sequence: TGCGCCAGCAGCCACTTACAGGGGGAAAAACTGTTTTTT. The chain is built from TRBV4-1 and TRBJ1-4; 7 bases are shared with TRBD1. J was trimmed by 8 bases and V by 3 bases; bases with no gene match: 3. The germline CDR1 and CDR2 sequences are MGHRA and YSYEKL. The CDR3 is 13 residues long.

The chain couples TRBV30 to TRBJ1-5; D may be TRBD1 (6 bases). V gave up 0 bases and J gave up 3 bases, with 15 bases separating them. The CDR3 extends over 16 amino acids. Germline loops: CDR1 GTSNPN, CDR2 SVGIG (reference sequence). The DNA of the CDR3 is TGTGCCTGGAGTGTACCGGGGCCAGGGGCCAATCAGCCCCAGCATTTT. It specifies CAWSVPGPGANQPQHF. Drawing the rest from reference TRBV30 and TRBJ1-5, the complete variable domain is SQTIHQWPATLVQPVGSPLSLECTVEGTSNPNLYWYRQAAGRGLQLLFYSVGIGQISSEVPQNLSASRPQDRQFILSSKKLLLSDSGFYLCAWSVPGPGANQPQHFGDGTRLSIL.

This rearrangement joins TRBV7-3 to TRBJ2-5; no firm D call. CDR3 length: 13 residues. Trimming left V 2 bases short and J 1 base short, with 5 bases between. Germline CDR1 SGHTA, CDR2 FQGTGA. In nucleotides, the CDR3 is TGTGCCAGCAGCTTAGCAATCCAAGAGACCCAGTACTTC. Protein: CASSLAIQETQYF.

V gene TRBV4-3 combines with J gene TRBJ1-2; the match to TRBD1 covers 9 bases. CDR3 length: 15 amino acids. V trimming: 0 bases; J trimming: 7 bases; junction bases outside the gene matches: 6. Germline CDR1 LGHNA, CDR2 YSLEER. The DNA of the CDR3 is TGCGCCAGCAGCCAAGATTTAGGGGACAGGGTTGGCTACACCTTC. This encodes CASSQDLGDRVGYTF.

The V gene is TRBV5-6, the J gene TRBJ1-1; D not resolved. Trimming left V 3 bases short and J 1 base short, with 10 bases between. Germline V gene lookup returns CDR1 SGHDT and CDR2 YYEEEE. The CDR3 length is 14 residues. CDR3 sequence (DNA): TGTGCCAGCAGCTGGGGAGCCAGGAACACTGAAGCTTTCTTT. Translation gives CASSWGARNTEAFF. Full variable domain (rest looked up from reference TRBV5-6 and TRBJ1-1): DAGVTQSPTHLIKTRGQQVTLRCSPKSGHDTVSWYQQALGQGPQFIFQYYEEEERQRGNFPDRFSGHQFPNYSSELNVNALLLGDSALYLCASSWGARNTEAFFGQGTRLTVV.

This clone has only a few counts. The chain joins TRBV29-1 to TRBJ1-1, with TRBD1 matching over 10 bases. This CDR3 is built from 13 residues. V lost 6 bases to trimming and J lost 10 bases; unmatched junction nucleotides: 11. Germline V gene sequence: CDR1 SQVTM, CDR2 ANQGSEA. This CDR3 is CSVHRDRGGRAFF. The CDR3 coding sequence is TGCAGCGTCCACCGGGACAGGGGTGGGCGAGCTTTCTTT.

A few counts support this clone. The CDR3 coding sequence is TGCAGTGCTAGAGTAGTGTTTGGGCAGTTCTTC. Protein product: CSARVVFGQFF. V is TRBV20-1 and J is TRBJ2-1, with D hard to call. The V end was cut by 1 base, the J end by 12 bases, with 10 bases between. Germline CDR1 is DFQATT and CDR2 is SNEGSKA (reference sequence). The CDR3 runs 11 residues.

The J gene is TRBJ2-1, the V gene TRBV7-2; a possible D gene is TRBD2 (6 bases). Looked up from germline, CDR1 is SGHTA and CDR2 is FQGNSA. Trimming removed 2 bases at V and 8 bases at J, with 16 bases between. This CDR3 comprises 15 residues. CDR3 bases: TGTGCCAGCAGCTTATCCGCGGGATATAACGATGAGCAGTTCTTC. Protein product: CASSLSAGYNDEQFF.

This chain connects TRBV5-6 to TRBJ1-4, with unresolved D. The V gene's germline CDR1 is SGHDT and CDR2 YYEEEE. The V end lost 7 bases, the J end lost 5 bases, and 18 bases lay between the germline ends. This CDR3 spans 15 amino acids. CDR3 sequence reads: CASLRSGQANEKLFF. In DNA, the CDR3 is TGTGCCAGCTTAAGGTCCGGGCAGGCGAATGAAAAACTGTTTTTT. Combining the CDR3 with reference TRBV5-6 and TRBJ1-4 gives the whole variable domain DAGVTQSPTHLIKTRGQQVTLRCSPKSGHDTVSWYQQALGQGPQFIFQYYEEEERQRGNFPDRFSGHQFPNYSSELNVNALLLGDSALYLCASLRSGQANEKLFFGSGTQLSVL.

There are a few counts of this clone. Here the CDR3 DNA reads TGTGCCAGCAGCGTAGGAGAGGCCCTAACCGGGGAGCTGTTTTTT. Translated, it gives CASSVGEALTGELFF. The chain carries TRBV9 and TRBJ2-2; D not resolved. CDR3 length: 15 amino acids. Germline CDR1 SGDLS, CDR2 YYNGEE. V lost 0 bases and J 5 bases, leaving 11 bases between the germline ends.

V is TRBV11-2 and J is TRBJ2-7, with unresolved D. This CDR3 has 16 residues. Trimming pared 0 bases from V and 6 bases from J, leaving 18 bases between. The germline V gene encodes CDR1 SGHAT and CDR2 FQNNGV. The CDR3 reads CASSLDRVLGGSEQYF. In nucleotides, the CDR3 is TGTGCCAGCAGCTTAGATCGGGTTTTAGGTGGTTCCGAGCAGTACTTC.

This clone was seen only a few times. The chain has TRBV7-6 and TRBJ2-1, with 8 bases fitting TRBD2. The germline V gene has CDR1 SGHVS and CDR2 FNYEAQ. There are 16 residues in the CDR3. Unmatched junction bases numbered 13, after V lost 6 bases and J lost 6 bases. For the CDR3, the DNA is TGTGCCAGCAGGAAGGGCGCCCAGCGGGGGTCCAATGAGCAGTTCTTC. It encodes CASRKGAQRGSNEQFF.

This clone was counted a few times. The chain combines TRBV6-4 with TRBJ2-3; D unresolved. The V gene's germline CDR1 is MRHNA and CDR2 SNTAGT. V was trimmed by 5 bases and J by 0 bases, leaving 6 bases between them. The CDR3 has 13 amino acids. The CDR3 sequence: CASSPGSTDTQYF. CDR3 nucleotide sequence: TGTGCCAGCAGTCCCGGGAGCACAGATACGCAGTATTTT.

The gene calls are TRBV2 and TRBJ2-7, with D possibly matching TRBD1 (8 bases). The CDR3 runs to 15 residues. V lost 1 base to trimming and J lost 0 bases, with 10 bases between them. The germline CDR1 and CDR2 sequences are SNHLY and FYNNEI. CDR3 loop: CASSEDRGGSYEQYF. Written as DNA, the CDR3 is TGTGCCAGCAGTGAAGACAGGGGGGGCTCCTACGAGCAGTACTTC.

This sequence joins TRBV29-1 and TRBJ2-4; D unclear. This CDR3 spans 13 amino acids. Deletions cut 4 bases from V and 3 bases from J, with 10 bases between. The germline gives CDR1 SQVTM, CDR2 ANQGSEA. DNA of the CDR3: TGCAGCGTTGCCCCAGTATACAAAAACATTCAGTACTTC. It yields the protein CSVAPVYKNIQYF.

The chain uses TRBV29-1 and TRBJ2-5, with D perhaps TRBD1 (6 bases). The V gene's germline CDR1 is SQVTM and CDR2 ANQGSEA. The CDR3 length is 11 residues. Trimming cost V 7 bases and J 4 bases, with 10 bases left between them. CDR3 protein: CSGYRVETQYF. The CDR3 nucleotides are TGCAGCGGCTACAGGGTAGAGACCCAGTACTTC.